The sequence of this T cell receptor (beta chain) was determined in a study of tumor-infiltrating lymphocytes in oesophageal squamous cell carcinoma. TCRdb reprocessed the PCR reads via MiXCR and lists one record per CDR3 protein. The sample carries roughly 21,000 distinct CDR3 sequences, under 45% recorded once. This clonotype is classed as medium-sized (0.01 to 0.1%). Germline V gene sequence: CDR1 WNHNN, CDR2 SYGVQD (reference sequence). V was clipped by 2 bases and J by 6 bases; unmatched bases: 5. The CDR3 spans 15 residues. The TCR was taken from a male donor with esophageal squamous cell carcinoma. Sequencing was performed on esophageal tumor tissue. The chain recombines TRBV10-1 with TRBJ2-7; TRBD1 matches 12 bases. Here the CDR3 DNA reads TGCGCCAGCAGTGAGAGCGGGACAGGGGGCTTCGAGCAGTACTTC. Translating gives CASSESGTGGFEQYF.